Each of the 14 T cell receptor beta chains below was sequenced from the same sample in a study of T-cell memory formation after mild COVID-19 (dated by TCRdb to 2020 to 2023). The library was prepared using 5' RACE. Sequencing used an Illumina NovaSeq 6000. Through fastp at Q25 and MiXCR, TCRdb rebuilt clones from the public reads, retaining in-frame beta chains. Under each unique CDR3 protein, matching rows form one entry showing the most common genes and DNA. For this sample there are some 130,000 distinct CDR3 sequences; around a sixth appear just once. Approximately 15% of the sample belongs to the ten largest clones. Sequencing was done on a sample of PBMCs or a T cell subset sorted from them (not recorded which). The receptors shown here come from an adult woman who had mild COVID-19 (a few samples of this study predate the infection). The sample titles of this study are shuffled in the database, so cell type and time point are left out; the donor was told from shared clones.

The V gene is TRBV5-6, the J gene TRBJ2-7; perhaps D is TRBD1 or TRBD2 (5 bases each). The germline V and J ends were trimmed by 0 bases and 3 bases, with 10 bases remaining between them. Germline CDR1 reads SGHDT; CDR2 reads YYEEEE. The CDR3 consists of 14 residues. The CDR3 coding sequence is TGTGCCAGCAGCTTGGCGGGGCAGTTCTACGAGCAGTACTTC. Translation gives CASSLAGQFYEQYF.

Many counts were recorded for this clonotype. This chain links TRBV7-3 with TRBJ2-3; D remains unclear. The germline gives CDR1 SGHTA, CDR2 FQGTGA. This CDR3 comprises 14 residues. V was cut by 2 bases and J by 2 bases, with 8 bases left in between. The CDR3 protein is CASSLGQVTDTQYF. The CDR3 nucleotides read TGTGCCAGCAGCTTAGGCCAAGTCACAGATACGCAGTATTTT.

This clonotype was found a few times. V is TRBV20-1 and J is TRBJ2-1; 9 bases are shared with TRBD2. There are 15 residues in the CDR3. Germline CDR1 reads DFQATT; CDR2 reads SNEGSKA (reference sequence). J lost 0 bases, V lost 6 bases, and 6 bases had no gene match. CDR3: CSARLADNSYNEQFF. CDR3 coding DNA: TGCAGTGCCAGACTAGCGGATAACTCCTACAATGAGCAGTTCTTC.

Concerning this clonotype itself: At one end the junction does not follow the germline gene, possibly because of a read error. The rearrangement joins TRBV7-9 to TRBJ1-4, with 8 bases lining up with TRBD1. The germline CDR1 and CDR2 sequences are SEHNR and FQNEAQ (reference sequence). This CDR3 is built from 16 residues. Written as DNA, the CDR3 is TGTGCCAGCAGCCCGCAACCCGGACAGGGCGGAAATGAAAAACTGTTT. This translates into CASSPQPGQGGNEKLF.

The genes are TRBV24-1 and TRBJ2-1; 9 bases agree with TRBD1. J gave up 2 bases and V 3 bases, and 4 bases lay outside the gene matches. The CDR3 is 16 residues long. Germline V gene lookup returns CDR1 KGHDR and CDR2 SFDVKD. The DNA for the CDR3 is TGTGCCACCAGTGATCATACAGGGGGCACCTACAATGAGCAGTTCTTC. Amino acids: CATSDHTGGTYNEQFF.

This sequence joins TRBV12-3 or TRBV12-4 and TRBJ2-1, with 10 positions matching TRBD2. The CDR3 consists of 17 residues. V trimming: 6 bases; J trimming: 10 bases; junction bases outside the gene matches: 18. This chain's CDR3 is CASSTSSGTSVRREQFF. CDR3 bases: TGTGCCAGCAGCACATCCTCCGGGACTAGCGTCCGGAGGGAGCAGTTCTTC.

This clonotype appeared a few times. The V call is TRBV7-9, the J call TRBJ2-5; 9 positions agree with TRBD1. Germline-derived CDR1 and CDR2 are SEHNR and FQNEAQ (reference sequence). This CDR3 is built from 15 residues. V lost 2 bases to trimming and J lost 7 bases; unmatched junction nucleotides: 8. In DNA form, the CDR3 reads TGTGCCAGCAGCTTAACAGGGGGCGAATATTGGACCCAGTACTTC. It specifies CASSLTGGEYWTQYF.

The J gene is TRBJ1-2, the V gene TRBV7-8; D possibly corresponds to TRBD1 (6 bases). The CDR3 extends over 17 amino acids. V dropped 0 bases and J dropped 10 bases, with 24 bases sitting between them. In germline, CDR1 is SGHVS, CDR2 FQNEAQ. This CDR3 reads CASSLAVQGRPSESYTF. CDR3 bases: TGTGCCAGCAGCTTAGCGGTACAGGGAAGACCCTCTGAATCCTACACCTTC.

This chain joins TRBV5-5 and TRBJ1-1; D is undetermined. This CDR3 is built from 13 residues. From germline, CDR1 is SGHKS and CDR2 YYEKEE (reference sequence). V shed 0 bases and J shed 4 bases, with 7 bases lying between them. CDR3 amino acids: CASSLGLLTEAFF. CDR3 nucleotides: TGTGCCAGCAGCTTGGGGCTGCTCACTGAAGCTTTCTTT.

This clonotype was recorded a few times. The CDR3 loop is CASSYSDRSHEQYF. The CDR3 region has the DNA TGTGCCAGCAGTTACTCGGACAGGAGCCACGAGCAGTACTTC. The chain links TRBV6-6 to TRBJ2-7, with 7 bases matching TRBD1. Trimming removed 0 bases from V and 5 bases from J; junction bases left unmatched: 4. Germline V gives CDR1 MNHNY, CDR2 SVGAGI (reference sequence). There are 14 residues in the CDR3.

V usage is TRBV29-1 and J usage is TRBJ2-3, with TRBD2 identical over 7 bases. The CDR3 covers 13 residues. J gave up 4 bases and V 7 bases, and 8 bases lay outside the gene matches. CDR1 and CDR2 (germline): SQVTM, ANQGSEA. DNA for the CDR3: TGCAGCGGCATCGGGAGGTCCGCAGATACGCAGTATTTT. This codes for CSGIGRSADTQYF.

This clonotype was recorded at least ten times. CDR3 region: CASSGLRQSTGNTEAFF. In nucleotides, the CDR3 is TGTGCCAGCAGTGGTCTTCGACAGAGTACGGGAAACACTGAAGCTTTCTTT. The gene calls are TRBV12-3 or TRBV12-4 and TRBJ1-1, with D perhaps matching TRBD1 (5 bases). Trimming took off 5 bases at V and 2 bases at J, with 21 bases between the two ends. This CDR3 comprises 17 residues.

This chain links TRBV12-3 or TRBV12-4 with TRBJ2-3; 7 nucleotides align to TRBD1. V lost 4 bases and J lost 1; bases outside the gene matches: 8. The CDR3 contains 16 residues. The CDR3 nucleotides are TGTGCCAGCAGTTCTAACAGGGGTGGGGGCACAGATACGCAGTATTTT. This gives the protein CASSSNRGGGTDTQYF.

The chain links TRBV12-3 or TRBV12-4 to TRBJ2-5; no reliable D call. V was pared by 5 bases and J by 2 bases, with 6 bases between. The length of the CDR3 is 12 residues. The CDR3, as DNA: TGTGCCAGCAGTCCGATGCAAGAGACCCAGTACTTC. Translation: CASSPMQETQYF.